This T cell receptor (beta chain) was captured in a study of T cells after yellow fever vaccination (dated by TCRdb to about 2019). In terms of the full investigation: The SMART-Seq v4 Ultra Low Input RNA kit was used to prepare libraries from fractions with low cell numbers. To track T-cell clones before and after primary and booster YFV17D yellow fever vaccination, bulk TCR alpha and beta repertoires were sequenced longitudinally. Two healthy male donors, one aged 18 to 30 and one aged 30 to 40 years, were included in the cohort. Bulk PBMC replicates and cell subsets were isolated from blood drawn at multiple timepoints before and after both primary and secondary immunization.

What the work shows at the level of the full study, not this receptor alone: A small share of clonotypes was detected in both CD4 and CD8 compartments, with the overlap likely arising from convergent recombination. FACS-sorted repertoires could contain abundant contaminating clonotypes from the bulk population, so computational filtering was required. The study included only a couple of donors, which limits how far the findings can be generalized. After the booster, most of the clones that had expanded following primary vaccination were detected again (96% of CD4 and around 88% of CD8), which suggests that memory was broadly maintained. The secondary T-cell response was weaker than the primary response but faster, peaking on day 5 instead of day 15.

As for this clonotype: The specificity of this receptor is unknown. There are no base qualities to consult, and no much larger clone falls within one base.

The sample's treatment or condition label is to be understood as: live attenuated yellow fever vaccine strain. Two biological replicates of bulk PBMCs were collected at each blood-draw timepoint. PBMCs were isolated from peripheral blood using a standard Ficoll-Paque protocol. TriZol was used to extract RNA from bulk PBMCs, from CD4 and CD8 fractions, and from dextramer-positive and dextramer-negative fractions. From the germline V gene, CDR1 is SGHRS and CDR2 is YFSETQ. There are 15 amino acids in the CDR3, from cysteine to phenylalanine inclusive. The sequence is cut down to CDR3 DNA, 45 bases in frame from base 1. V is cut back by 4 bases and J by 4 bases, with 3 bases in the junction unmatched. TCR cDNA was made using 5'RACE template switching, a step that added a universal primer site and unique molecular identifiers. Priming of cDNA synthesis was performed from both the TCR alpha and TCR beta constant segments. Library amplification involved two PCR steps, and the second step added sample barcodes and sequencing adapters. Libraries were sequenced on Illumina HiSeq 2500 (2x100 bp) or NovaSeq (2x150 bp). The authors processed their data as follows. Reads were demultiplexed and collapsed into UMI consensus sequences with MIGEC, and V(D)J alignment was performed with MiXCR. Clonotypes responding to the vaccine were identified with edgeR on replicate PBMC samples, with the criteria of FDR below 0.01 and a log2 fold change above 5 up to day 15. CD4 or CD8 identity was assigned to each bulk clonotype according to whether the clonotype was present at higher abundance in the sequenced CD4 repertoire or the sequenced CD8 repertoire. TCRdb reprocessed the public reads (quality trimming at Q25 with fastp, clone calling with MiXCR) and kept in-frame beta chains. Each CDR3 protein appears once, grouped with its most common genes and DNA. The V and J calls come from TCRdb's annotation, not from the publication. Counted in this sample were 500,000 to 650,000 distinct CDR3 sequences; less than 20% of them appeared once. 17% of the sample is held by the ten biggest clonotypes.

The chain is made from TRBV5-1 and TRBJ2-5; 14 middle bases align to TRBD2. Here the sequenced sample was PBMCs, taken about 5 days after the first yellow fever vaccination. The TCR comes from a man younger than 35 who received the YFV17D yellow fever vaccine. The CDR3 region reads CASSKTSGGVETQYF. The sequenced DNA: TGCGCCAGCAGCAAGACTAGCGGGGGGGTAGAGACCCAGTACTTC. Here the CDR3 is joined to the reference TRBV5-1 and TRBJ2-5 genes, and the full variable domain is: KAGVTQTPRYLIKTRGQQVTLSCSPISGHRSVSWYQQTPGQGLQFLFEYFSETQRNKGNFPGRFSGRQFSNSRSEMNVSTLELGDSALYLCASSKTSGGVETQYFGPGTRLLVL.